Many counts were recorded for the clone carrying this T cell receptor (beta chain). Its antigen is currently unknown. The sample belongs to a study of T-cell reconstitution after alpha-beta-depleted transplantation in children. Study conclusions and caveats: In patients about two months after transplant, alpha-beta T cells reportedly arose from several hundred expanded graft clones. Where some patients showed high TCRbeta diversity at day 60, it came from recipient T cells and thymic progenitors that had survived. Once a year had passed after transplant, T-cell counts and diversity came mostly from newly produced T cells.

V was trimmed by 0 bases and J by 0 bases, leaving 6 bases between them. This CDR3 is 14 amino acids long. The germline gives CDR1 SGHRS, CDR2 YFSETQ. The authors prepared the TCRbeta library with unique molecular identifiers. TCRdb passed the PCR reads through MiXCR, listing each CDR3 protein once. Of over 120,000 distinct CDR3 sequences in the sample, more than 8% were seen once. The chain joins TRBV5-1 to TRBJ1-1, with D unresolved. This clonotype was obtained from a female patient aged 2-9 years who had a stem cell transplant for congenital amegakaryocytic thrombocytopenia, so the T cells may come from the graft donor. The input for sequencing was PBMCs, mostly from graft donor cells, taken 180 days after TCRalphabeta/CD19-depleted stem cell transplant. CDR3 coding DNA: TGCGCCAGCAGCTTGGGGTTGGTGAACACTGAAGCTTTCTTT. Translating it yields CASSLGLVNTEAFF. Full variable domain (rest looked up from reference TRBV5-1 and TRBJ1-1): KAGVTQTPRYLIKTRGQQVTLSCSPISGHRSVSWYQQTPGQGLQFLFEYFSETQRNKGNFPGRFSGRQFSNSRSEMNVSTLELGDSALYLCASSLGLVNTEAFFGQGTRLTVV.